The rows below give T cell receptor beta chains drawn from one sample of a study of CD4 and CD8 cells across lung adenocarcinoma regions. TCRdb analysed the PCR reads with MiXCR anew, one entry per CDR3 protein. The sample shows 3,000 to 4,000 distinct CDR3 sequences, 64% of them seen only once. The sequencing sample was made of CD8+ T cells from the margin of a lung tumor. These receptors originate from a female donor with lung adenocarcinoma. The CD4 and CD8 labels of this study may be unreliable. CDR3s leave out the opening cysteine and the closing phenylalanine or tryptophan. Fields, in order: CDR3 length, V gene, J gene, CDR3 protein.

len: 15; v_gene: TRBV10-3; j_gene: TRBJ2-6; CDR3aa: AIGQGGRGSGANVLT
len: 10; v_gene: TRBV12-3/TRBV12-4; j_gene: TRBJ2-1; CDR3aa: ASTIAGVGQF
len: 12; v_gene: TRBV3-1; j_gene: TRBJ2-2; CDR3aa: ASSQDGDTGELF
len: 15; v_gene: TRBV6-1; j_gene: TRBJ2-1; CDR3aa: ASSEIGQLGLSHEQF
len: 13; v_gene: TRBV4-1; j_gene: TRBJ2-7; CDR3aa: ASSPIGTGNYEQY
len: 12; v_gene: TRBV6-5; j_gene: TRBJ2-3; CDR3aa: ASKFGRNTDTQY
len: 12; v_gene: TRBV6-1; j_gene: TRBJ1-1; CDR3aa: ASSRNFQGAEAF
len: 11; v_gene: TRBV6-1; j_gene: TRBJ1-1; CDR3aa: ASSHQGATEAF
len: 13; v_gene: TRBV6-1; j_gene: NA; CDR3aa: ASRSGTGPTYEQY
len: 14; v_gene: TRBV6-5; j_gene: NA; CDR3aa: ASSIRLAGGLYEQY
len: 12; v_gene: TRBV7-3; j_gene: TRBJ1-1; CDR3aa: ASATARDGTEAF
len: 14; v_gene: TRBV6-1; j_gene: TRBJ1-5; CDR3aa: ASSEGGARSNQPQH
len: 12; v_gene: TRBV6-1; j_gene: NA; CDR3aa: ASSARASNDEQY
len: 14; v_gene: TRBV6-5; j_gene: NA; CDR3aa: ASRYTSGGAGNEQF
len: 12; v_gene: TRBV12-3/TRBV12-4; j_gene: TRBJ2-5; CDR3aa: ASKIGLNTETQY
len: 13; v_gene: TRBV6-5; j_gene: TRBJ2-1; CDR3aa: ASSYSMHQGHEQF
len: 12; v_gene: TRBV7-6; j_gene: NA; CDR3aa: ASSLSGQKETQY
len: 12; v_gene: TRBV6-1; j_gene: TRBJ1-5; CDR3aa: ASSTDGSNQPQH
len: 11; v_gene: TRBV4-1; j_gene: TRBJ1-1; CDR3aa: ASSQDIGQKAF
len: 14; v_gene: TRBV7-2; j_gene: NA; CDR3aa: ASSPGGTIRRETQY
len: 12; v_gene: TRBV6-1; j_gene: TRBJ2-5; CDR3aa: ASRPGRLEETQY
len: 14; v_gene: TRBV6-1; j_gene: TRBJ2-3; CDR3aa: ASSDRVASSTDTQY
len: 14; v_gene: TRBV6-4; j_gene: TRBJ2-3; CDR3aa: ASGARAGGPSDTQY
len: 12; v_gene: TRBV10-1; j_gene: TRBJ2-1; CDR3aa: ASGGLSDNNEQF
len: 15; v_gene: TRBV6-1; j_gene: NA; CDR3aa: ASSPPSGDRAPLEQY
len: 10; v_gene: TRBV6-1; j_gene: TRBJ1-5; CDR3aa: AAKQGAQPQH
len: 11; v_gene: TRBV6-5; j_gene: TRBJ2-3; CDR3aa: ASSYGFTDTQY
len: 11; v_gene: TRBV27; j_gene: TRBJ1-1; CDR3aa: ASSTWGRTEAF
len: 10; v_gene: TRBV6-5; j_gene: TRBJ2-7; CDR3aa: ASNSDSYEQY
len: 13; v_gene: TRBV18; j_gene: TRBJ2-1; CDR3aa: ASSPGGSGNNEQF
len: 13; v_gene: TRBV6-1; j_gene: TRBJ2-1; CDR3aa: ASRRSGSGSNEQF
len: 11; v_gene: TRBV12-3/TRBV12-4; j_gene: TRBJ1-1; CDR3aa: ASSTPGSPEAF
len: 14; v_gene: TRBV7-2; j_gene: TRBJ2-5; CDR3aa: ASSLAGGQGRETQY
len: 12; v_gene: TRBV6-1; j_gene: TRBJ2-5; CDR3aa: ASSVDRGIVAQY
len: 12; v_gene: TRBV6-1; j_gene: TRBJ1-1; CDR3aa: ASTRTTGKAEAF
len: 16; v_gene: TRBV5-1; j_gene: TRBJ2-5; CDR3aa: ASSPSLNRVPYQETQY
len: 14; v_gene: TRBV6-4; j_gene: NA; CDR3aa: ASSMTSVGGTDTQY
len: 12; v_gene: TRBV10-2; j_gene: NA; CDR3aa: AGSGGRDPETQY
len: 12; v_gene: TRBV11-2; j_gene: NA; CDR3aa: ASSAGDRYDEQY
len: 10; v_gene: TRBV6-1; j_gene: TRBJ1-2; CDR3aa: ASSTGPSGYT
len: 15; v_gene: TRBV7-9; j_gene: NA; CDR3aa: ASSRGQGARGSYEQY
len: 11; v_gene: TRBV11-2; j_gene: NA; CDR3aa: ASSLAEIETQY
len: 13; v_gene: TRBV6-4; j_gene: TRBJ2-5; CDR3aa: AGRLEGGDKKTQY
len: 11; v_gene: TRBV6-1; j_gene: TRBJ1-5; CDR3aa: ASDLNGNQPQH
len: 16; v_gene: TRBV7-2; j_gene: TRBJ2-1; CDR3aa: ASSLGSGGEGLYNEQF